These T cell receptor beta chains were read from a single sample in a study of T cells after yellow fever vaccination. In TCRdb, the 5' RACE reads were re-called with MiXCR into one record per CDR3 protein. Among around 310,000 distinct CDR3 sequences listed, about 4% were seen once. Specimen: PBMCs, collected 5 days after the yellow fever booster vaccination. Receptors originate from a young man who received the YFV17D yellow fever vaccine. Each CDR3 is given with its conserved first and last residue.

cdr3_length	v_call	j_call	cdr3_aa
14	TRBV5-1	TRBJ1-2	CASSLIAGNYGYTF
14	TRBV10-2	TRBJ2-7	CASSNEDSAYEQYF
16	TRBV7-2	TRBJ1-5	CASSYDRGASNQPQHF
14	TRBV6-2/TRBV6-3	TRBJ2-4	CASSLGQTLNIQYF
14	TRBV3-1	TRBJ2-5	CASSQPDSEETQYF
14	TRBV20-1	TRBJ1-2	CSAGVLGGNYGYTF
15	TRBV20-1	TRBJ2-7	CSARVLALSSYEQYF
17	TRBV5-1	TRBJ2-3	CASSLPGNSVGADTQYF
15	TRBV19	TRBJ2-5	CASSIDRGLQETQYF
15	TRBV5-1	TRBJ1-2	CASSLDGQGDYGYTF
14	TRBV5-5	TRBJ2-4	CASSAGTAKNIQYF
15	TRBV2	TRBJ1-1	CASSEAQGVYTEAFF
15	TRBV5-1	TRBJ1-1	CASSLEGGGRTEAFF
15	TRBV3-1	TRBJ2-3	CASSRVVASTDTQYF
18	TRBV11-2	TRBJ2-6	CASSSLSTGGPGANVLTF
15	TRBV12-5	TRBJ1-6	CASTPYGQGVSPLHF
13	TRBV10-3	TRBJ1-2	CATHRGAGSGYTF
13	TRBV5-1	TRBJ1-1	CASSLDPTTEAFF
14	TRBV5-6	TRBJ2-5	CASSLGTTPETQYF
16	TRBV9	TRBJ2-3	CASSPTGGPSTDTQYF
15	TRBV10-3	TRBJ1-1	CAISNGQGVITEAFF
14	TRBV20-1	TRBJ2-5	CSAHRTGGLETQYF
15	TRBV5-1	TRBJ2-7	CASSSPRTGMYEQYF
13	TRBV11-2	TRBJ1-5	CASSKGAGQPQHF
17	TRBV6-2/TRBV6-3	TRBJ1-2	CASNDQRDTLKGYGYTF
14	TRBV6-5	TRBJ1-1	CASSRTRTITEAFF
17	TRBV29-1	TRBJ2-1	CSVAYLTGTEYFNEQFF
13	TRBV6-1	TRBJ1-5	CASTGRGNQPQHF
16	TRBV5-6	TRBJ2-7	CASSILLLAGDYEQYF
14	TRBV3-1	TRBJ1-2	CASSRETGANGYTF
15	TRBV4-2	TRBJ1-2	CASSQEWNINYGYTF
15	TRBV2	TRBJ2-3	CASRRDWTSTDTQYF
15	TRBV9	TRBJ2-3	CASSVVGGSGGTQYF
16	TRBV5-1	TRBJ2-6	CASSRDRVSGANVLTF
16	TRBV5-1	TRBJ2-1	CASSVGQGLSYNEQFF
13	TRBV7-9	TRBJ2-7	CASSLRQSYEQYF
16	TRBV4-1	TRBJ2-3	CASSQDPQESTDTQYF
13	TRBV4-1	TRBJ2-1	CASSIPQGNEQFF
13	TRBV4-1	TRBJ1-2	CASSQGGRDGYTF
17	TRBV5-6	TRBJ2-5	CASSIPGHTPRTETQYF